Listed here are 17 T cell receptor beta chains from one sample, sequenced in a study of blood T cell repertoires in COVID-19. TCRdb keeps only in-frame clones here, not all; method: immunoSEQ multiplex PCR. The data hold 300,000 to 450,000 clones, with more than 75% observed a single time. The sample was PBMCs or T cells enriched from blood (not recorded which). These receptors all stem from a man aged 30-40 years who had recovered from COVID-19.

The chain carries TRBV4-1 and TRBJ1-2; D gene uncertain. Trimming left V 0 bases short and J 2 bases short, with 13 bases between. Germline V gene lookup returns CDR1 MGHRA and CDR2 YSYEKL. The CDR3 has 16 residues. The CDR3 DNA sequence: TGCGCCAGCAGCCAAGATATGCAGGAGGCAAACTATGGCTACACCTTC. Its translation is CASSQDMQEANYGYTF.

The chain uses TRBV5-5 and TRBJ2-7; TRBD1 matches at 11 bases. J gave up 4 bases and V 5 bases, and 8 bases lay outside the gene matches. CDR1 SGHKS and CDR2 YYEKEE come from the germline V gene (reference sequence). The CDR3 contains 15 residues. The CDR3 sequence: CASRPPDRGLYEQYF. The CDR3 DNA follows: TGTGCCAGCAGGCCTCCGGACAGGGGGCTATACGAGCAGTACTTC.

This chain connects TRBV2 to TRBJ1-4, with 9 positions matching TRBD1. Germline lookup yields CDR1 SNHLY and CDR2 FYNNEI. CDR3 length equals 13 residues. After removal of 10 bases from V and 8 bases from J, the junction contained 8 bases not matched to a gene. CDR3 sequence reads: CAMTTGGREKLFF. CDR3 coding DNA: TGTGCCATGACGACAGGGGGTAGAGAAAAACTGTTTTTT.

The chain links TRBV11-3 to TRBJ2-5; possible D gene TRBD1, 5 bases. Trimming took 5 bases from V and 3 from J, leaving 10 bases between them. The germline V gene has CDR1 SGHNT and CDR2 YENEEA. CDR3 length equals 13 residues. The CDR3 is CASSPKGEETQYF. The CDR3 DNA reads TGTGCCAGCAGCCCTAAAGGGGAAGAGACCCAGTACTTC.

The rearrangement uses TRBV6-5 and TRBJ1-6; a possible D gene is TRBD1 (6 bases). V was clipped by 4 bases and J by 1 base, with 11 bases between them. CDR1 is MNHEY and CDR2 is SVGAGI in the germline V gene. CDR3 length: 16 residues. Here the CDR3 DNA reads TGTGCCAGCAGTTTACAGGGAAGGTCCTATAATTCACCCCTCCACTTT. Its translation is CASSLQGRSYNSPLHF.

V gene TRBV5-4 combines with J gene TRBJ1-4, with TRBD1 matching 8 bases. Germline V gene lookup returns CDR1 SGHNT and CDR2 YYREEE (reference sequence). The CDR3 extends over 17 amino acids. Trimming removed 0 bases from V and 8 bases from J; junction bases left unmatched: 12. Here the CDR3 reads CASSLGQGIEGLEKLFF. The CDR3 DNA sequence: TGTGCCAGCAGCTTGGGACAGGGGATCGAGGGTTTGGAAAAACTGTTTTTT. Based on the CDR3 plus reference TRBV5-4 and TRBJ1-4, the full variable domain is ETGVTQSPTHLIKTRGQQVTLRCSSQSGHNTVSWYQQALGQGPQFIFQYYREEENGRGNFPPRFSGLQFPNYSSELNVNALELDDSALYLCASSLGQGIEGLEKLFFGSGTQLSVL.

On this clone itself: Sequence at one end of the junction differs from germline and may be a read error. The DNA for the CDR3 is TGTGCCAGCAGTAAGGGTGGACAGCTCAACACTGAAGCTTTCTTT. Its protein is CASSKGGQLNTEAFF. The chain employs TRBV19 and TRBJ1-1, with D perhaps TRBD1 (6 bases). The CDR3 contains 15 residues. Germline V gene sequence: CDR1 LNHDA, CDR2 SQIVND (reference sequence).

CDR3 DNA: TGTGCCATCAGTGGTGACAGGGGCTATGGCTACACCTTC. As protein: CAISGDRGYGYTF. V is TRBV10-3 and J is TRBJ1-2, with 8 bases matching TRBD1. CDR1 and CDR2 (germline): ENHRY, SYGVKD. Trimming took 4 bases from V and 4 from J; bases not matched to a gene: 2. There are 13 residues in the CDR3.

V is TRBV11-2 and J is TRBJ2-2; 12 nucleotides line up with TRBD2. Germline CDR1 SGHAT, CDR2 FQNNGV. J gave up 6 bases and V 7 bases, and 9 bases lay outside the gene matches. This CDR3 has 16 amino acids. CDR3 nucleotide sequence: TGTGCCAGCACGACTAGCGGGGGTTCTTGGGCCGGGGAGCTGTTTTTT. Residues: CASTTSGGSWAGELFF. Based on the CDR3 plus reference TRBV11-2 and TRBJ2-2, the full variable domain is EAGVAQSPRYKIIEKRQSVAFWCNPISGHATLYWYQQILGQGPKLLIQFQNNGVVDDSQLPKDRFSAERLKGVDSTLKIQPAKLEDSAVYLCASTTSGGSWAGELFFGEGSRLTVL.

This clone occurred once. The chain couples TRBV29-1 to TRBJ1-1, with 8 bases matching TRBD1. The ends lost 4 bases at V and 8 bases at J; junction bases unmatched: 15. Germline CDR1 SQVTM, CDR2 ANQGSEA. The CDR3 runs 15 residues. CDR3 bases: TGCAGCGTTGCGAATTGGGGCAGGGGGCTCCCCGAAGCTTTCTTT. Residues: CSVANWGRGLPEAFF.

The chain carries TRBV27 and TRBJ1-2, with 8 bases fitting TRBD1. The CDR3 runs 13 residues. The J segment lost 8 bases and the V segment lost 6 bases, leaving 8 bases of the junction unmatched. Germline loops: CDR1 MNHEY, CDR2 SMNVEV (reference sequence). The CDR3, as DNA: TGTGCCAGCAGCACGACAGGGGACGGGGGCTACACCTTC. Its protein product is CASSTTGDGGYTF.

The chain combines TRBV27 with TRBJ1-5; D remains ambiguous. V shed 4 bases and J shed 3 bases, with 10 bases lying between them. There are 14 residues in the CDR3. Germline loops: CDR1 MNHEY, CDR2 SMNVEV (reference sequence). The CDR3 loop reads CASSSSSSNQPQHF. In DNA form, the CDR3 reads TGTGCCAGCAGTTCGAGCTCATCCAATCAGCCCCAGCATTTT.

The genes are TRBV7-2 and TRBJ2-5; possibly TRBD2 for D (5 bases). The ends were cut back, 5 bases at V and 0 bases at J, with 10 bases in the middle. Germline lookup yields CDR1 SGHTA and CDR2 FQGNSA. The CDR3 runs 14 residues. CDR3 nucleotides: TGTGCCAGCAGCGTCGGACTGTACCAAGAGACCCAGTACTTC. Its protein product is CASSVGLYQETQYF.

The chain joins TRBV5-4 to TRBJ2-7; D is unresolved. In germline, CDR1 is SGHNT, CDR2 YYREEE (reference sequence). The CDR3 runs 13 residues. Trimming pared 2 bases from V and 5 bases from J, leaving 11 bases between. CDR3 bases: TGTGCCAGCAGCTTAGGAGAACGCGACGAGCAGTACTTC. As protein: CASSLGERDEQYF.

The chain recombines TRBV30 with TRBJ2-5; perhaps TRBD1 as D (5 bases). Germline lookup yields CDR1 GTSNPN and CDR2 SVGIG (reference sequence). The CDR3 is 14 amino acids. Trimming removed 1 base at V and 2 bases at J, with 11 bases between. CDR3 coding DNA: TGTGCCTGGAGTGAAACGACAGTACAAGAGACCCAGTACTTC. Amino acid sequence: CAWSETTVQETQYF.

This chain links TRBV21-1 with TRBJ1-1; the table gives TRBD1 as D, unverified against the DNA. TRBV21-1 is flagged as a pseudogene. CDR3 size: 14 residues. CDR3 nucleotide sequence: TGTGCCAGCAGCTACACAGGGGAGAACACTGAAGCTTTCTTT. Protein sequence: CASSYTGENTEAFF.

The V call is TRBV12-3 or TRBV12-4, the J call TRBJ2-7, with a tentative D call TRBD1 (6 bases). V was trimmed by 3 bases and J by 0 bases, leaving 6 bases between them. The CDR3 is made up of 13 amino acids. CDR3 residues: CASSLGHSYEQYF. CDR3 in DNA: TGTGCCAGCAGTTTGGGACACTCCTACGAGCAGTACTTC.